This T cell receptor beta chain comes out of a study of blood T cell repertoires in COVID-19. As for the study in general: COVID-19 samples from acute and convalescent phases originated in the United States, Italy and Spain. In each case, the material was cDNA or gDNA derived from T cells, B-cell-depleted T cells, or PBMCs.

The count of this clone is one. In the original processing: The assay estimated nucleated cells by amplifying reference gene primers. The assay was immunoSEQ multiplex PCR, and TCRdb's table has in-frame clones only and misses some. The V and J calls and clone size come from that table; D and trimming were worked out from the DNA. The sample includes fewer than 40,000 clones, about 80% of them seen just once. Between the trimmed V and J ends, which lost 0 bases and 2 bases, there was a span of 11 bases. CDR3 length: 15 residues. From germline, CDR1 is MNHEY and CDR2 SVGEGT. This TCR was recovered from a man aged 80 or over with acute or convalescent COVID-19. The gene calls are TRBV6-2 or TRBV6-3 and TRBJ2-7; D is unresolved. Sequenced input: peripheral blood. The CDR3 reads CASSYSNSAAYEQYF. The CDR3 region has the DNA TGTGCCAGCAGTTACTCGAACTCTGCGGCCTACGAGCAGTACTTC.